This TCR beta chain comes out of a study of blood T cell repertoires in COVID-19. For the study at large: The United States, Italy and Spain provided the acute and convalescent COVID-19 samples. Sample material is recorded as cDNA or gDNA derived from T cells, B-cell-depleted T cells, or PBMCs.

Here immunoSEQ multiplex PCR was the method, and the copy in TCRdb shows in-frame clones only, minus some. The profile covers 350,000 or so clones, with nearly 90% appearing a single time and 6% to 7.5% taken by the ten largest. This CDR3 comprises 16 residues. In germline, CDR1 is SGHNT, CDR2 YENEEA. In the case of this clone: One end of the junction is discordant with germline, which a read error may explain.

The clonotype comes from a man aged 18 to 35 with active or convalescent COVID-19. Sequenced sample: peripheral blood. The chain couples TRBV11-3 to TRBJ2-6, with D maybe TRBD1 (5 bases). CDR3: CASSKRGGSGANVLTF. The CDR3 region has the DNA TGTGCCAGCAGCAAGAGAGGTGGCTCTGGGGCCAACGTGCTGACTTTC.